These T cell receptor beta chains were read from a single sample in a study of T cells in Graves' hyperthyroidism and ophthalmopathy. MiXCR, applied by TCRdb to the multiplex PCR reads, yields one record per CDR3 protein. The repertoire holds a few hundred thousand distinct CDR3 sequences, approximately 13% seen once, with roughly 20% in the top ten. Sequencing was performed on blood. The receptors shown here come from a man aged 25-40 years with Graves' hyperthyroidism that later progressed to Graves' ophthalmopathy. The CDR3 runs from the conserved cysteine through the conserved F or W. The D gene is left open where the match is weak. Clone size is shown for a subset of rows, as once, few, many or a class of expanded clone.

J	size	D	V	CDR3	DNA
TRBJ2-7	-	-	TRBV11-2	CASSPRTPYEQYF	TGTGCCAGCAGCCCGCGGACACCTTACGAGCAGTACTTC
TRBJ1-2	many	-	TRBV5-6	CASSPGQYGYTF	TGTGCCAGCAGCCCCGGACAGTATGGCTACACCTTC
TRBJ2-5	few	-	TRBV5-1	CASSLAGRAETQYF	TGCGCCAGCAGCTTGGCTGGCAGGGCCGAGACCCAGTACTTC
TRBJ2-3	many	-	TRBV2	CASSEPTGLRGTDTQYF	TGTGCCAGCAGTGAACCGACGGGACTCCGAGGCACAGATACGCAGTATTTT
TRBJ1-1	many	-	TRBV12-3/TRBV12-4	CASSLGSLNTEAFF	TGTGCCAGCAGTTTAGGGTCGTTGAACACTGAAGCTTTCTTT
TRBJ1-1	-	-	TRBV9	CASSTSGGNTEAFF	TGTGCCAGCAGCACCTCCGGGGGGAACACTGAAGCTTTCTTT
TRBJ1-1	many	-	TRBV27	CASSLSASNTEAFF	TGTGCCAGCAGTTTATCAGCGTCTAACACTGAAGCTTTCTTT
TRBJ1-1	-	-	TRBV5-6	CASSTSQDMNTEAFF	TGTGCCAGCAGCACAAGTCAGGACATGAACACTGAAGCTTTCTTT
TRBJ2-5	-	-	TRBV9	CASSVEETQYF	TGTGCCAGCAGCGTTGAGGAGACCCAGTACTTC
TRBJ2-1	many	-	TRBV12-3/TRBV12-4	CASSLRNEQFF	TGTGCCAGCAGTTTACGCAATGAGCAGTTCTTC
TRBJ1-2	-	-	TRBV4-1	CASNQPTARNYGYTF	TGCGCCAGCAACCAACCGACAGCGAGGAACTATGGCTACACCTTC
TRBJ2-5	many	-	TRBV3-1	CASSPRAGWETQYF	TGTGCCAGCAGCCCCCGCGCGGGGTGGGAGACCCAGTACTTC